This TCR beta chain was sequenced during a study of T cell responses to AZD1222 COVID-19 vaccine. The repertoire was sequenced with immunoSEQ multiplex PCR; TCRdb's copy has only in-frame clones and lacks some. Counted here are 95,000 to 110,000 clones, nearly 90% occurring once; the ten biggest clones make up 4.5% to 6%. Trimming cost V 5 bases and J 8 bases, with 15 bases left between them. The CDR3 spans 14 residues. CDR1 is SGHAT, CDR2 FQNNGV, per germline. This clone was counted only a few times. Its specificity is not known. Investigators merged groups given second doses at roughly 4 or roughly 12 weeks. Points from the study as a whole: The repertoires were collected only after the peak T cell response. Reports indicate that nearly half of spike-specific TCRs are directed at unmutated variant regions. The donors showed a predominance of white British ancestry and of females, with possible underestimation of clonal diversity.

The specimen was peripheral blood, collected 28 days after the second AZD1222 dose. This TCR derives from an adult who received the AZD1222 COVID-19 vaccine. This sequence joins TRBV11-2 and TRBJ2-2, with D tentatively TRBD2 (6 bases). The CDR3: CASSLSGLGGELFF. CDR3 bases: TGTGCCAGCAGCCTGAGCGGGTTAGGAGGGGAGCTGTTTTTT.